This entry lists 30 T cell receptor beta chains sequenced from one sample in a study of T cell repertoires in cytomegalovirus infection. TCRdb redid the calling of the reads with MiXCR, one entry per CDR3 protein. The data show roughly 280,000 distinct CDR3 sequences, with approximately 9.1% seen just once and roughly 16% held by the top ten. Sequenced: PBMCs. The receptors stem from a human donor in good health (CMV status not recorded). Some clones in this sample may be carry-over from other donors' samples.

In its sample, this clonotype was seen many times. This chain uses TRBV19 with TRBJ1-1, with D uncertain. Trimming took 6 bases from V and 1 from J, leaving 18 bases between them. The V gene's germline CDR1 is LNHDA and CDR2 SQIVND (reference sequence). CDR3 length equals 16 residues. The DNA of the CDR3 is TGTGCCAGTAGCCACCCTCACTCCGGGAAGAACACTGAAGCTTTCTTT. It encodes CASSHPHSGKNTEAFF.

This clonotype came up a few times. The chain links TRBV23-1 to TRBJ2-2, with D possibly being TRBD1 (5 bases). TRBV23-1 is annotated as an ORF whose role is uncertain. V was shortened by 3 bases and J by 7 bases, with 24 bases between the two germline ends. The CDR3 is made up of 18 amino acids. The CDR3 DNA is TGCGCCAGCAGTCACCCCCAGGGTAGTGGAAGTTCATACGGGGAGCTGTTTTTT. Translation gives CASSHPQGSGSSYGELFF.

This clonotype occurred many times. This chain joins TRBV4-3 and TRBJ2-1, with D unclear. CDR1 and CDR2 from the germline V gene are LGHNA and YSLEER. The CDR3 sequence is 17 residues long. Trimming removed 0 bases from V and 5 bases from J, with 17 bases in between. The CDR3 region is CASSQDYPGQPNNEQFF. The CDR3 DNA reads TGCGCCAGCAGCCAAGATTACCCCGGGCAGCCCAACAATGAGCAGTTCTTC.

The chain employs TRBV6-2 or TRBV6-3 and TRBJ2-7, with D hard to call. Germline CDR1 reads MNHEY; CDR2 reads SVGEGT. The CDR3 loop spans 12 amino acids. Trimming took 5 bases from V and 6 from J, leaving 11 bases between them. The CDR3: CASSELRIEQYF. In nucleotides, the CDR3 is TGTGCCAGCAGTGAACTCCGGATCGAGCAGTACTTC.

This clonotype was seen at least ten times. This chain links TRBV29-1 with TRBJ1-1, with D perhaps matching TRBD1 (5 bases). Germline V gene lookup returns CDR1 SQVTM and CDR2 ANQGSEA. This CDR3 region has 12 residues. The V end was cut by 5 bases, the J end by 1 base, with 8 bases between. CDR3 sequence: CSVLGQNTEAFF. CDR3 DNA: TGCAGCGTTCTTGGACAGAACACTGAAGCTTTCTTT.

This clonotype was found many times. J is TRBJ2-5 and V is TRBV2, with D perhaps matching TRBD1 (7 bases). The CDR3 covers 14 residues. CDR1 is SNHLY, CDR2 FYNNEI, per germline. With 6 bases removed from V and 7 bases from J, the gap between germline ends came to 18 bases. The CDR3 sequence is CASSAGQQVRTQYF. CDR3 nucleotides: TGTGCCAGCAGCGCGGGACAGCAAGTGAGGACCCAGTACTTC.

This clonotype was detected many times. The CDR3 spells CASSRGPGTSGGSYEQYF. Here the CDR3 DNA reads TGTGCCAGCAGCCGGGGTCCCGGGACTAGCGGGGGCTCCTACGAGCAGTACTTC. The chain is built from TRBV7-2 and TRBJ2-7; 14 bases are shared with TRBD2. The CDR3 has 18 residues. In germline, CDR1 is SGHTA, CDR2 FQGNSA. V was clipped by 5 bases and J by 0 bases; unmatched bases: 9.

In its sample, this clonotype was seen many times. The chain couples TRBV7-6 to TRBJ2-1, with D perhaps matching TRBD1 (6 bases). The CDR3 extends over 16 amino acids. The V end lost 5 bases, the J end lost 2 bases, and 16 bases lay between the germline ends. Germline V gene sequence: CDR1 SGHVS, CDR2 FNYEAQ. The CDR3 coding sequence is TGTGCCAGCAGCCCCCAACAGGGCCCCGCCTACAATGAGCAGTTCTTC. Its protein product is CASSPQQGPAYNEQFF.

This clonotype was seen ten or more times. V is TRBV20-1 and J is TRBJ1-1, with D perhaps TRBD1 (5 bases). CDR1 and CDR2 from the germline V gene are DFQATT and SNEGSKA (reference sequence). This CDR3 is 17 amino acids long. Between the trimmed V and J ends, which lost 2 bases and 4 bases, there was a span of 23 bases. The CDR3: CSARRTGTLLAGTEAFF. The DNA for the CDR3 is TGCAGTGCTAGAAGAACCGGGACCCTGCTGGCGGGCACTGAAGCTTTCTTT.

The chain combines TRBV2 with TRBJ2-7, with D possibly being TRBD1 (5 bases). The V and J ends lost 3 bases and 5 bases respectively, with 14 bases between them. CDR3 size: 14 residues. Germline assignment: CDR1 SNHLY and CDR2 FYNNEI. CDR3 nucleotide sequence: TGTGCCAGCAGTGACCGTCCAGGGATCCACGAGCAGTACTTC. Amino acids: CASSDRPGIHEQYF.

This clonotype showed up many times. CDR3 region: CAFARQGNYGYTF. In DNA form, the CDR3 reads TGTGCCTTCGCGAGACAGGGGAACTATGGCTACACCTTC. This sequence joins TRBV30 and TRBJ1-2; 8 nucleotides agree with TRBD1. With V trimmed by 7 bases and J by 2 bases, 6 bases remained unmatched. Germline CDR1 reads GTSNPN; CDR2 reads SVGIG (reference sequence). The CDR3 covers 13 residues.

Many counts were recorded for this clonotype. DNA for the CDR3: TGTGCCAGCAGCGCGGTGAGCCGGGGGAATTCACCCCTCCACTTT. This codes for CASSAVSRGNSPLHF. The genes are TRBV12-3 or TRBV12-4 and TRBJ1-6, with D perhaps matching TRBD1 (5 bases). V shed 6 bases and J shed 7 bases, with 16 bases lying between them. This CDR3 contains 15 residues.

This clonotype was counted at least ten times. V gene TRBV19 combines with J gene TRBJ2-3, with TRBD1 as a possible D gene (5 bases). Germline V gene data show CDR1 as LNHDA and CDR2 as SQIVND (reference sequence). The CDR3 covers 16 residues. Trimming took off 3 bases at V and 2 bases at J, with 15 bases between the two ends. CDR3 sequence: CASSIRRAAYTDTQYF. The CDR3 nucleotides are TGTGCCAGTAGTATTCGCAGGGCGGCCTACACAGATACGCAGTATTTT.

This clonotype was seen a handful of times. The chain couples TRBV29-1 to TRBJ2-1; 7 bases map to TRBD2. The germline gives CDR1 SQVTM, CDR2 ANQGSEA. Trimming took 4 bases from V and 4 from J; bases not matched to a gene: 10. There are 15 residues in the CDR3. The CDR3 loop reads CSVGLALSGYNEQFF. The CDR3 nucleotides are TGCAGCGTTGGACTAGCCCTATCTGGATACAATGAGCAGTTCTTC.

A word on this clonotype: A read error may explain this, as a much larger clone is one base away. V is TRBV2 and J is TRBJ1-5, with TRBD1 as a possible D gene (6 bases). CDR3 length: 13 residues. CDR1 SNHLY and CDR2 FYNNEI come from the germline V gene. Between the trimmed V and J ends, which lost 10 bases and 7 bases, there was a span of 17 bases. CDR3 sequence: CATSDRGYQPQHF. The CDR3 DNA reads TGTGCCACCAGCGATAGGGGGTACCAGCCCCAGCATTTT.

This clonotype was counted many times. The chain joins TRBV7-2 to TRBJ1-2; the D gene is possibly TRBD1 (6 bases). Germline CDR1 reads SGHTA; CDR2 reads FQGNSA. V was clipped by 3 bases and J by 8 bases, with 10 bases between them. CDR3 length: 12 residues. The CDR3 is CASSFTGYGYTF. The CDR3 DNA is TGTGCCAGCAGCTTCACAGGGTACGGCTACACCTTC. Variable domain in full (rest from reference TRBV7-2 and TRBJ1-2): GAGVSQSPSNKVTEKGKDVELRCDPISGHTALYWYRQSLGQGLEFLIYFQGNSAPDKSGLPSDRFSAERTGGSVSTLTIQRTQQEDSAVYLCASSFTGYGYTFGSGTRLTVV.

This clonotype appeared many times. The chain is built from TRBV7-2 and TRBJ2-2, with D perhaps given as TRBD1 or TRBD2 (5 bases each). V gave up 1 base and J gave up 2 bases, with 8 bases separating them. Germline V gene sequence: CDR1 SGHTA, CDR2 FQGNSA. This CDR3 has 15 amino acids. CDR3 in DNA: TGTGCCAGCAGCTTAGGGGGGTCTAACACCGGGGAGCTGTTTTTT. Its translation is CASSLGGSNTGELFF. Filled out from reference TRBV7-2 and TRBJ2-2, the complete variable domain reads GAGVSQSPSNKVTEKGKDVELRCDPISGHTALYWYRQSLGQGLEFLIYFQGNSAPDKSGLPSDRFSAERTGGSVSTLTIQRTQQEDSAVYLCASSLGGSNTGELFFGEGSRLTVL.

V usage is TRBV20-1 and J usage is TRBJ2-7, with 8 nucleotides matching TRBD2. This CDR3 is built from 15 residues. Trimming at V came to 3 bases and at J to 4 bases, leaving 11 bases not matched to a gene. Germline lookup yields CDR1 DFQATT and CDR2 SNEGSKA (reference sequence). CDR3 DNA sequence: TGCAGTGCTAGTAGTCCAATAGCGGGGCGGTACGAGCAGTACTTC. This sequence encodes CSASSPIAGRYEQYF.

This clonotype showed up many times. CDR3 sequence (DNA): TGTGCCAGCAGCTTACCTCCGGGGAGCACAGATACGCAGTATTTT. Its translation: CASSLPPGSTDTQYF. The chain joins TRBV7-6 to TRBJ2-3, with D possibly being TRBD2 (5 bases). The CDR3 extends over 15 amino acids. V was clipped by 2 bases and J by 0 bases, with 9 bases between them. Germline assignment: CDR1 SGHVS and CDR2 FNYEAQ.

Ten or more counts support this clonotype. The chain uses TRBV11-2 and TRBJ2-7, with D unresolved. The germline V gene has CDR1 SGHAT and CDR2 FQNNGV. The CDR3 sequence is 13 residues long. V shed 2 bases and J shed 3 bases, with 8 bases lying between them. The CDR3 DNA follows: TGTGCCAGCAGCTTAAGTCATATCTACGAGCAGTACTTC. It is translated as CASSLSHIYEQYF.

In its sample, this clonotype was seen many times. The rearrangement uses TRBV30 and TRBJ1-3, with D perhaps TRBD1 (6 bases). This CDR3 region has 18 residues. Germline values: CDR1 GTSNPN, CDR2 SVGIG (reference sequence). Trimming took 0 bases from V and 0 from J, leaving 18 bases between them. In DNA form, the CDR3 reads TGTGCCTGGAGTGTATCTCTGGACAGCATTTTCTCTGGAAACACCATATATTTT. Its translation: CAWSVSLDSIFSGNTIYF. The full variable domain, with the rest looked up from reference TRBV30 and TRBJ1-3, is SQTIHQWPATLVQPVGSPLSLECTVEGTSNPNLYWYRQAAGRGLQLLFYSVGIGQISSEVPQNLSASRPQDRQFILSSKKLLLSDSGFYLCAWSVSLDSIFSGNTIYFGEGSWLTVV.

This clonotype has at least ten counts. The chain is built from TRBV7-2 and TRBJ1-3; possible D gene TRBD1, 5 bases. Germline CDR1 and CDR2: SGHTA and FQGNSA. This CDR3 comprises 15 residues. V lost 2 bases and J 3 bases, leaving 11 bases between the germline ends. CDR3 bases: TGTGCCAGCAGCTTAATGAAGGGACTTGGAAACACCATATATTTT. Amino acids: CASSLMKGLGNTIYF.

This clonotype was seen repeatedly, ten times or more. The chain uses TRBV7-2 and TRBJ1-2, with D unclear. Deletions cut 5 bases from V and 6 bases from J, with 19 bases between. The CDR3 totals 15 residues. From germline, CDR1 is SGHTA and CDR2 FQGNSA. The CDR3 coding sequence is TGTGCCAGCAGCCCCAGAATGGTCCGGGGTCATGGCTACACCTTC. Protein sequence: CASSPRMVRGHGYTF.

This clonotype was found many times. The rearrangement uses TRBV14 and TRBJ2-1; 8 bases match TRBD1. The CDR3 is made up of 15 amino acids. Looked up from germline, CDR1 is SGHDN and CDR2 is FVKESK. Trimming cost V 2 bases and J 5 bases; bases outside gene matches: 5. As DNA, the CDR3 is TGTGCCAGCAGCCAACGGACAGGGAGTCACAATGAGCAGTTCTTC. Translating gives CASSQRTGSHNEQFF.

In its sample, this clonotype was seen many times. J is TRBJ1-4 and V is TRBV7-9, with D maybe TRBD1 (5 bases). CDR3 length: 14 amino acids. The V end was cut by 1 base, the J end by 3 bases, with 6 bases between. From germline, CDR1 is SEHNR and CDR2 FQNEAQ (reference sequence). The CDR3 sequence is CASSLVGANEKLFF. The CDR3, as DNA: TGTGCCAGCAGCTTAGTGGGGGCTAATGAAAAACTGTTTTTT.

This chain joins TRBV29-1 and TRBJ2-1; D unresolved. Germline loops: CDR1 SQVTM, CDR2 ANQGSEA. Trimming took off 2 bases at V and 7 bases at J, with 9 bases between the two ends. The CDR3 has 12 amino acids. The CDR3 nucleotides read TGCAGCGTTGAAAGGGTAATGAATGAGCAGTTCTTC. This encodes CSVERVMNEQFF.

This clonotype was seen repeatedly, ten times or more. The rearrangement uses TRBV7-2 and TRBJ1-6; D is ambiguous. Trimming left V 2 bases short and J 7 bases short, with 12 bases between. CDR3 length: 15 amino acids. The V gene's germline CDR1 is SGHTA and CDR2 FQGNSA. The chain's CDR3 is CASSLPPGINSPLHF. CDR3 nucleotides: TGTGCCAGCAGCTTACCCCCCGGGATAAATTCACCCCTCCACTTT.

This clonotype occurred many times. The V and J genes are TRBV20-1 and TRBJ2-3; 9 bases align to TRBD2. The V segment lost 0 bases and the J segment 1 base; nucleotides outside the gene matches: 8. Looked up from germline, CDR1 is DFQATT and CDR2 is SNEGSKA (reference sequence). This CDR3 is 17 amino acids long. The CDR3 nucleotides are TGCAGTGCTAGAGACGCTCTAAGCGGGAGGCGCACAGATACGCAGTATTTT. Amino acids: CSARDALSGRRTDTQYF.

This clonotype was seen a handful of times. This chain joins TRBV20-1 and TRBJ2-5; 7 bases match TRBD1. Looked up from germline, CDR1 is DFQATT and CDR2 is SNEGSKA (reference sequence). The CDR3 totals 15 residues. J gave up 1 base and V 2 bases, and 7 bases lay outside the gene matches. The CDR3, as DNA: TGCAGTGCTAGAAACCCCGGGACAGTCCAAGAGACCCAGTACTTC. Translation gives CSARNPGTVQETQYF.

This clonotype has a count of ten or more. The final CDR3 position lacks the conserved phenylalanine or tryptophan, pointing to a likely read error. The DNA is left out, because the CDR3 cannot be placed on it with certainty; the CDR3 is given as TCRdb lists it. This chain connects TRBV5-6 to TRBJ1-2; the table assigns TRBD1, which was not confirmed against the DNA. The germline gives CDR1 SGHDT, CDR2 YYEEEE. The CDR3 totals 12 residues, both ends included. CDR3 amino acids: CASSSGTGPLFK.